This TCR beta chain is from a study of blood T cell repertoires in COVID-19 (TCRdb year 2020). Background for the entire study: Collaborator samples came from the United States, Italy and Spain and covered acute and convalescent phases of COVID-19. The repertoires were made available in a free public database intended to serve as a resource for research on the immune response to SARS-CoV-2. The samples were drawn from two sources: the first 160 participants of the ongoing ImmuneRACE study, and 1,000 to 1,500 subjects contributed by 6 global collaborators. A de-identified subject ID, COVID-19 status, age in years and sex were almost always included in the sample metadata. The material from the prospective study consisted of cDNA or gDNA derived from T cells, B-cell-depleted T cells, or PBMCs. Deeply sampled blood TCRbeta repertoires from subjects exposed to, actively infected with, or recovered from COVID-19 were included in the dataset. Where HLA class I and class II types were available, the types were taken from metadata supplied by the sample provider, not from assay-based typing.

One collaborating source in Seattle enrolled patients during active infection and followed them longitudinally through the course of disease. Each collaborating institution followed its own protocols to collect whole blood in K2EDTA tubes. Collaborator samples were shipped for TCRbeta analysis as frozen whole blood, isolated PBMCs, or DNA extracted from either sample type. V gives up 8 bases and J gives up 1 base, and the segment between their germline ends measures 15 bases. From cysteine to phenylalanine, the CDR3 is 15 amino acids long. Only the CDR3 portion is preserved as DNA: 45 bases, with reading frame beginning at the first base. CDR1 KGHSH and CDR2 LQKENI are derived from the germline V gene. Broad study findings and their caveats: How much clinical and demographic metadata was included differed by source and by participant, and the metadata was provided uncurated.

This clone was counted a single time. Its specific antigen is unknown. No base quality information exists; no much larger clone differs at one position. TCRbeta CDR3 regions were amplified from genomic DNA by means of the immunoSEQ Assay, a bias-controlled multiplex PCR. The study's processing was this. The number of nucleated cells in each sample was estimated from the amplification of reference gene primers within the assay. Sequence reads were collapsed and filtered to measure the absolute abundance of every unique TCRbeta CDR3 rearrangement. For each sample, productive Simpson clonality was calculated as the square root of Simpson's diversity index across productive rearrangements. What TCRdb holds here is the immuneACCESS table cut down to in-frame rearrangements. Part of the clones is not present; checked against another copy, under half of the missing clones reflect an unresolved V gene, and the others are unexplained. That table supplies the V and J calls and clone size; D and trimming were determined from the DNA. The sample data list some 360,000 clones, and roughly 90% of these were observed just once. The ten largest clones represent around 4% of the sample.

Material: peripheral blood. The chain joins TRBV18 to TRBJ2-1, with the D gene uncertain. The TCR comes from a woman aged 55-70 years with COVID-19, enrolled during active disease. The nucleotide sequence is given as TGTGCCAGCAGCAAGCAGGTGGGTTCCTACAATGAGCAGTTCTTC. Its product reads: CASSKQVGSYNEQFF.